Reported below is one T cell receptor (beta chain). Antigen: not known. This record comes from a study of T cell repertoires in ileal Crohn's disease. Roughly 500 nanograms of biopsy DNA per sample underwent TCRB immunosequencing. Clones were read by immunoSEQ multiplex PCR, and TCRdb kept only the in-frame ones, dropping some. The sample contains tens of thousands of clones, roughly 77% of which appear only once. The CDR3 covers 12 residues. Germline V gene data show CDR1 as ENHRY and CDR2 as SYGVKD. V was clipped by 8 bases and J by 5 bases; unmatched bases: 4. Study-level points and caveats: Endoscopic recurrence occurred in every patient whose clonality exceeded 26.8%.

The sample taken for sequencing was ileal tissue. The chain is built from TRBV10-3 and TRBJ1-2; 8 bases are shared with TRBD1. The clonotype comes from an adult with Crohn's disease. Written as DNA, the CDR3 is TGTGCCATCTTGGGACAGGATTATGGCTACACCTTC. Protein product: CAILGQDYGYTF.